Listed here are 2 T cell receptor beta chains from one sample, sequenced in a study of blood T cells in healthy people across ages. It was with a sample-barcoded 5' primer and a J-beta primer mix that a second PCR of roughly 7 to 11 cycles was run. MiXCR, run by TCRdb on the 5' RACE reads, gives a single entry per CDR3 protein. The profile shows around 1,700,000 distinct CDR3 sequences, approximately 30% of them singletons. What was sequenced was blood. Receptors originate from a woman in her 30s in good health.

This clonotype was picked up many times. The rearrangement links TRBV5-1 to TRBJ2-7; 9 bases fit TRBD1. V lost 4 bases, J lost 5 bases, and 4 bases stayed unmatched. Germline assignment: CDR1 SGHRS and CDR2 YFSETQ. The CDR3 covers 13 residues. The CDR3 reads CASSGGQGNEQYF. The CDR3 DNA reads TGCGCCAGCAGCGGGGGACAGGGTAACGAGCAGTACTTC. Full variable domain (remainder filled in from reference TRBV5-1 and TRBJ2-7): KAGVTQTPRYLIKTRGQQVTLSCSPISGHRSVSWYQQTPGQGLQFLFEYFSETQRNKGNFPGRFSGRQFSNSRSEMNVSTLELGDSALYLCASSGGQGNEQYFGPGTRLTVT.

The chain carries TRBV3-1 and TRBJ2-5; 8 positions agree with TRBD2. The germline V gene has CDR1 LGHDT and CDR2 YNNKEL (reference sequence). V shed 1 base and J 11 bases; nucleotides not matched to a gene: 12. The CDR3 totals 15 residues. The CDR3 spells CASSQVISGTNEQYF. CDR3 nucleotides: TGTGCCAGCAGCCAAGTGATTAGCGGGACGAATGAGCAGTACTTC.